Here is one T cell receptor beta chain with its context. This entry comes from a study of OX40 agonist ivuxolimab in advanced cancers. Overall study context: Patients received ivuxolimab, an intravenous treatment, every 2 weeks at 0.01 to 10 mg/kg.

Repertoires were generated with immunoSEQ multiplex PCR, while TCRdb's copy carries only in-frame clones and drops some. Altogether 28,000 or so clones are present, approximately 86% being singletons, with the ten largest covering 35% to 40%. CDR1 is MGHRA, CDR2 YSYEKL, per germline. The CDR3 contains 13 residues. V lost 6 bases, J lost 2 bases, and 10 bases lay in between. This material consisted of CD4+ or CD8+ T cells sorted from blood, taken in a trial of the OX40 agonist ivuxolimab. This clonotype was obtained from an adult with an advanced solid tumor such as melanoma, head and neck, liver or kidney cancer. This chain joins TRBV4-1 and TRBJ2-5; tentatively, D is TRBD1 (5 bases). The CDR3 sequence is CASSRGSQETQYF. The CDR3 DNA is TGCGCCAGCAGTAGGGGCAGTCAAGAGACCCAGTACTTC.